This is a list of T cell receptor beta chains from one sample in a study of blood T cell repertoires in COVID-19. The repertoire was sequenced with immunoSEQ multiplex PCR; TCRdb's copy has only in-frame clones and lacks some. The sample yields 60,000 to 85,000 clones, 75% to 90% seen once. Sequencing was performed on peripheral blood. The receptor set was obtained from a human donor in a cohort sampled during active COVID-19. The CDR3 runs from the conserved cysteine through the conserved F or W. D genes are given only for firm matches. Size is stated for part of the rows, as once, few or many counts, or as a class when the clone is expanded.

d_call: TRBD2
clone_size: -
j_call: TRBJ2-1
v_call: TRBV7-2
cdr3_nt: TGTGCCAGCAGCTTAGGAGGCCTAGCGGTTTCCTACAATGAGCAGTTCTTC
cdr3_aa: CASSLGGLAVSYNEQFF

d_call: TRBD2
clone_size: -
j_call: TRBJ2-7
v_call: TRBV5-1
cdr3_nt: TGCGCCAGCAGCTTGGGTCCGCGGGAGTTATACGAGCAGTACTTC
cdr3_aa: CASSLGPRELYEQYF

d_call: TRBD1
clone_size: -
j_call: TRBJ1-2
v_call: TRBV3-1/TRBV3-2
cdr3_nt: TGTGCCAGCAGCCAAAGGGGACAGGGGATGCGGGGCTACACCTTC
cdr3_aa: CASSQRGQGMRGYTF

d_call: -
clone_size: -
j_call: TRBJ2-7
v_call: TRBV5-1
cdr3_nt: TGCGCCAGCAGCTTGCAGGGCCACGAGCAGTACTTC
cdr3_aa: CASSLQGHEQYF

d_call: TRBD1
clone_size: -
j_call: TRBJ2-7
v_call: TRBV5-1
cdr3_nt: TGCGCCAGCAGCTCGTTACAGGGGGTCGCCTACGAGCAGTACTTC
cdr3_aa: CASSSLQGVAYEQYF

d_call: -
clone_size: -
j_call: TRBJ1-1
v_call: TRBV6-1
cdr3_nt: TGTGCCAGCAGGGAAGGGACTTATACTGAAGCTTTCTTT
cdr3_aa: CASREGTYTEAFF

d_call: TRBD2
clone_size: -
j_call: TRBJ2-5
v_call: TRBV5-1
cdr3_nt: TGCGCCAGCAGCTTGGAGCCAGCGGGGGCTGCGGAGACCCAGTACTTC
cdr3_aa: CASSLEPAGAAETQYF

d_call: -
clone_size: -
j_call: TRBJ1-2
v_call: TRBV19
cdr3_nt: TGTGCCAGTACTGAGGCGGGGTTATATGGCTACACCTTC
cdr3_aa: CASTEAGLYGYTF

d_call: -
clone_size: -
j_call: TRBJ2-5
v_call: TRBV29-1
cdr3_nt: TGCAGCACCAGGGCCACGGCCCGGGAGACCCAGTACTTC
cdr3_aa: CSTRATARETQYF

d_call: -
clone_size: -
j_call: TRBJ2-1
v_call: TRBV2
cdr3_nt: TGTGCCAGCTATTCCCCTGGCGGAACGAATGAGCAGTTCTTC
cdr3_aa: CASYSPGGTNEQFF

d_call: TRBD1
clone_size: once
j_call: TRBJ1-5
v_call: TRBV4-2
cdr3_nt: TGTGCCAGCAGCCAAAGTGGGCAGGGGGCAGGGCAGCCCCAGCATTTT
cdr3_aa: CASSQSGQGAGQPQHF

d_call: -
clone_size: -
j_call: TRBJ2-2
v_call: TRBV3-1/TRBV3-2
cdr3_nt: TGTGCCAGCAGCCAAGCGACAAACAGAGACCTGAACACCGGGGAGCTGTTTTTT
cdr3_aa: CASSQATNRDLNTGELFF

d_call: TRBD2
clone_size: few
j_call: TRBJ2-1
v_call: TRBV10-2
cdr3_nt: TGCGCCAGCAGTGATCTAGCGGGAGGTACCGATGAGCAGTTCTTC
cdr3_aa: CASSDLAGGTDEQFF

d_call: -
clone_size: -
j_call: TRBJ2-2
v_call: TRBV20-1
cdr3_nt: TGCAGTGCTAGTGATCTTCAGCGTTCGAACACCGGGGAGCTGTTTTTT
cdr3_aa: CSASDLQRSNTGELFF

d_call: -
clone_size: -
j_call: TRBJ1-3
v_call: TRBV2
cdr3_nt: TGTGCCAGCAGTGAAGTGATGCGGGGAAACACCATATATTTT
cdr3_aa: CASSEVMRGNTIYF

d_call: -
clone_size: -
j_call: TRBJ1-2
v_call: TRBV7-2
cdr3_nt: TGTGCCAGCAGCTTACCGGGTTTGAGTGGCTACACCTTC
cdr3_aa: CASSLPGLSGYTF

d_call: TRBD1
clone_size: -
j_call: TRBJ2-5
v_call: TRBV12-5
cdr3_nt: TGTGCTAGTGGTCTCGGACAGGGGCGGGAGACCCAGTACTTC
cdr3_aa: CASGLGQGRETQYF

d_call: TRBD1
clone_size: -
j_call: TRBJ2-2
v_call: TRBV7-9
cdr3_nt: TGTGCCAGCAGCCCTTTCGTTAGGGGGCGCGTCACCGGGGAGCTGTTTTTT
cdr3_aa: CASSPFVRGRVTGELFF

d_call: TRBD1
clone_size: -
j_call: TRBJ1-2
v_call: TRBV11-2
cdr3_nt: TGTGCCAGCAGCCTGGGCCCGGACAGGGCACCCTATGGCTACACCTTC
cdr3_aa: CASSLGPDRAPYGYTF

d_call: -
clone_size: -
j_call: TRBJ1-1
v_call: TRBV11-3
cdr3_nt: TGTGCCAGCAGCTTAAGGGGCACTGAAGCTTTCTTT
cdr3_aa: CASSLRGTEAFF

d_call: -
clone_size: once
j_call: TRBJ2-1
v_call: TRBV11-2
cdr3_nt: TGTGCCAGCAGCTTAGATCCAGCGGGTAGTAGTGAGTTCTTC
cdr3_aa: CASSLDPAGSSEFF

d_call: TRBD1
clone_size: -
j_call: TRBJ1-2
v_call: TRBV2
cdr3_nt: TGTGCCAGCACCGAAGAGGCGGGACAGGGGGCGCCGGGCTACACCTTC
cdr3_aa: CASTEEAGQGAPGYTF

d_call: TRBD1
clone_size: -
j_call: TRBJ2-3
v_call: TRBV5-1
cdr3_nt: TGCGCCAGCTCCTACAGGGGGTCACGAGTTGTGGCAGATACGCAGTATTTT
cdr3_aa: CASSYRGSRVVADTQYF

d_call: TRBD1
clone_size: -
j_call: TRBJ2-2
v_call: TRBV7-9
cdr3_nt: TGTGCCAGCAGCTCAGCACCCGGGACAGCCAAGAACACCGGGGAGCTGTTTTTT
cdr3_aa: CASSSAPGTAKNTGELFF

d_call: -
clone_size: -
j_call: TRBJ2-1
v_call: TRBV28
cdr3_nt: TGTGCCAGCAGTTTCCGCCTGGGCCTGAACAATGAGCAGTTCTTC
cdr3_aa: CASSFRLGLNNEQFF

d_call: TRBD2
clone_size: -
j_call: TRBJ2-1
v_call: TRBV7-7
cdr3_nt: TGTGCTAGCAGCGCGACCGGGACTAGCTCGGATGAGCAGTTCTTC
cdr3_aa: CASSATGTSSDEQFF

d_call: -
clone_size: few
j_call: TRBJ2-1
v_call: TRBV7-2
cdr3_nt: TGTGCCAGCGCCATCTCATCGAGCTCCTACAATGAGCAGTTCTTC
cdr3_aa: CASAISSSSYNEQFF

d_call: TRBD1
clone_size: -
j_call: TRBJ1-5
v_call: TRBV2
cdr3_nt: TGTGCCAGCAGTGCTGCCTTGGGACAGGGCGAATATAGCAATCAGCCCCAGCATTTT
cdr3_aa: CASSAALGQGEYSNQPQHF

d_call: -
clone_size: -
j_call: TRBJ2-3
v_call: TRBV18
cdr3_nt: TGTGCCAGCTCACCGTTACAGATTCGGCGAAGCACAGATACGCAGTATTTT
cdr3_aa: CASSPLQIRRSTDTQYF

d_call: -
clone_size: few
j_call: TRBJ2-7
v_call: TRBV5-4
cdr3_nt: TGTGCCAGCAGCTTGATAGGGCGGGACTTCTCCTACGAGCAGTACTTC
cdr3_aa: CASSLIGRDFSYEQYF

d_call: TRBD2
clone_size: -
j_call: TRBJ2-1
v_call: TRBV4-2
cdr3_nt: TGTGCCAGCAGCCCGGACAGACTAGCGGGGGGGCATGAGCAGTTCTTC
cdr3_aa: CASSPDRLAGGHEQFF

d_call: -
clone_size: -
j_call: TRBJ1-5
v_call: TRBV28
cdr3_nt: TGTGCCAGCAGTCCCCCAGGCAATCAGCCCCAGCATTTT
cdr3_aa: CASSPPGNQPQHF

d_call: -
clone_size: -
j_call: TRBJ2-3
v_call: TRBV7-9
cdr3_nt: TGTGCCAGCAGCTTGGGGACATTAAGCACAGATACGCAGTATTTT
cdr3_aa: CASSLGTLSTDTQYF

d_call: -
clone_size: -
j_call: TRBJ1-1
v_call: TRBV4-2
cdr3_nt: TGTGCCAGCAGCCAAGATGAGGGCGTGAACACTGAAGCTTTCTTT
cdr3_aa: CASSQDEGVNTEAFF

d_call: TRBD1
clone_size: -
j_call: TRBJ1-4
v_call: TRBV5-1
cdr3_nt: TGCGCCAGCAGCTCGGGACAGGGGAGTGAAAAACTGTTTTTT
cdr3_aa: CASSSGQGSEKLFF

d_call: -
clone_size: -
j_call: TRBJ2-1
v_call: TRBV6-2/TRBV6-3
cdr3_nt: TGTGCCAGCAGTGTGACTAGTCCGTATTCCTACAATGAGCAGTTCTTC
cdr3_aa: CASSVTSPYSYNEQFF

d_call: TRBD2
clone_size: -
j_call: TRBJ2-3
v_call: TRBV5-1
cdr3_nt: TGCGCCAGCAGCTTGCGGACTAGCGATCCACCAGATACGCAGTATTTT
cdr3_aa: CASSLRTSDPPDTQYF

d_call: TRBD2
clone_size: -
j_call: TRBJ2-7
v_call: TRBV5-6
cdr3_nt: TGTGCCAGCAGCTCCCTAGCGGGAGCCCACGAGCAGTACTTC
cdr3_aa: CASSSLAGAHEQYF

d_call: TRBD1
clone_size: -
j_call: TRBJ2-7
v_call: TRBV28
cdr3_nt: TGTGCCAGCAGGGTAACAGGGGTACTGGGCGAGCAGTACTTC
cdr3_aa: CASRVTGVLGEQYF

d_call: -
clone_size: once
j_call: TRBJ2-5
v_call: TRBV19
cdr3_nt: TGTGCCAGTAGTATTCGGAGGGGGCTAGAGACCCAGTACTTC
cdr3_aa: CASSIRRGLETQYF

d_call: -
clone_size: -
j_call: TRBJ2-3
v_call: TRBV7-2
cdr3_nt: TGTGCCAGCAGCTCACTTACAGATACGCAGTATTTT
cdr3_aa: CASSSLTDTQYF